This T cell receptor (beta chain) stems from a study of CD8 T cells in ankylosing spondylitis. Study-wide points: There was reportedly significant enrichment of clones that were disease-linked in matched ankylosing spondylitis synovial fluid. A TCR beta motif made of about 8 highly homologous variants seemed typical of ankylosing spondylitis blood. Earlier work had already found some motif variants in reactive arthritis synovial fluid and blood. With a CD8+ phenotype, disease-linked clones were relatively rare in peripheral blood.

Trimming took off 0 bases at V and 3 bases at J, with 7 bases between the two ends. The length of the CDR3 is 15 residues. Per the germline V gene, CDR1 is SGHRS and CDR2 is YFSETQ. Points on this clonotype: The antigen is undetermined.

Making use of molecular barcodes, quantitative 5'-RACE generated TCR beta libraries. TCRdb recomputed calls from the 5' RACE reads with MiXCR, one row per CDR3 protein. Here the sample spans roughly 220,000 distinct CDR3 sequences, approximately 20% being singletons. The receptor comes from a male donor with ankylosing spondylitis. Sequencing was carried out using blood, either unsorted or a sorted T cell fraction (not recorded which). This rearrangement joins TRBV5-1 to TRBJ2-6; unclear D gene. The CDR3 bases are TGCGCCAGCAGCTTGGGGGCTGTTGGGGCCAACGTCCTGACTTTC. Its protein is CASSLGAVGANVLTF. The full variable domain, in which reference TRBV5-1 and TRBJ2-6 provide the parts outside the CDR3, is KAGVTQTPRYLIKTRGQQVTLSCSPISGHRSVSWYQQTPGQGLQFLFEYFSETQRNKGNFPGRFSGRQFSNSRSEMNVSTLELGDSALYLCASSLGAVGANVLTFGAGSRLTVL.